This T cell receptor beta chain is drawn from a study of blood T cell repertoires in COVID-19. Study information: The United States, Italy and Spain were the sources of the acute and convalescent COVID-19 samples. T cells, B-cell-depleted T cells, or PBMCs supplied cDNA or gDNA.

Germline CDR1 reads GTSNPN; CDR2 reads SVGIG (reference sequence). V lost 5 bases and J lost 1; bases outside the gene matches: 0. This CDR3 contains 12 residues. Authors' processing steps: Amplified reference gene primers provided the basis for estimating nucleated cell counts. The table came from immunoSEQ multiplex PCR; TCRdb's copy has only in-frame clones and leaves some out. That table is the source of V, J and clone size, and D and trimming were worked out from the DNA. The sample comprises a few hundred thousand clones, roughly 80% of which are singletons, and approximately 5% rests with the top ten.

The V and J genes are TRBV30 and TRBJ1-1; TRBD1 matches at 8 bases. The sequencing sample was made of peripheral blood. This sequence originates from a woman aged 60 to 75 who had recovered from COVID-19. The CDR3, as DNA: TGTGCCTGGGGACAGGGGAACACTGAAGCTTTCTTT. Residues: CAWGQGNTEAFF.